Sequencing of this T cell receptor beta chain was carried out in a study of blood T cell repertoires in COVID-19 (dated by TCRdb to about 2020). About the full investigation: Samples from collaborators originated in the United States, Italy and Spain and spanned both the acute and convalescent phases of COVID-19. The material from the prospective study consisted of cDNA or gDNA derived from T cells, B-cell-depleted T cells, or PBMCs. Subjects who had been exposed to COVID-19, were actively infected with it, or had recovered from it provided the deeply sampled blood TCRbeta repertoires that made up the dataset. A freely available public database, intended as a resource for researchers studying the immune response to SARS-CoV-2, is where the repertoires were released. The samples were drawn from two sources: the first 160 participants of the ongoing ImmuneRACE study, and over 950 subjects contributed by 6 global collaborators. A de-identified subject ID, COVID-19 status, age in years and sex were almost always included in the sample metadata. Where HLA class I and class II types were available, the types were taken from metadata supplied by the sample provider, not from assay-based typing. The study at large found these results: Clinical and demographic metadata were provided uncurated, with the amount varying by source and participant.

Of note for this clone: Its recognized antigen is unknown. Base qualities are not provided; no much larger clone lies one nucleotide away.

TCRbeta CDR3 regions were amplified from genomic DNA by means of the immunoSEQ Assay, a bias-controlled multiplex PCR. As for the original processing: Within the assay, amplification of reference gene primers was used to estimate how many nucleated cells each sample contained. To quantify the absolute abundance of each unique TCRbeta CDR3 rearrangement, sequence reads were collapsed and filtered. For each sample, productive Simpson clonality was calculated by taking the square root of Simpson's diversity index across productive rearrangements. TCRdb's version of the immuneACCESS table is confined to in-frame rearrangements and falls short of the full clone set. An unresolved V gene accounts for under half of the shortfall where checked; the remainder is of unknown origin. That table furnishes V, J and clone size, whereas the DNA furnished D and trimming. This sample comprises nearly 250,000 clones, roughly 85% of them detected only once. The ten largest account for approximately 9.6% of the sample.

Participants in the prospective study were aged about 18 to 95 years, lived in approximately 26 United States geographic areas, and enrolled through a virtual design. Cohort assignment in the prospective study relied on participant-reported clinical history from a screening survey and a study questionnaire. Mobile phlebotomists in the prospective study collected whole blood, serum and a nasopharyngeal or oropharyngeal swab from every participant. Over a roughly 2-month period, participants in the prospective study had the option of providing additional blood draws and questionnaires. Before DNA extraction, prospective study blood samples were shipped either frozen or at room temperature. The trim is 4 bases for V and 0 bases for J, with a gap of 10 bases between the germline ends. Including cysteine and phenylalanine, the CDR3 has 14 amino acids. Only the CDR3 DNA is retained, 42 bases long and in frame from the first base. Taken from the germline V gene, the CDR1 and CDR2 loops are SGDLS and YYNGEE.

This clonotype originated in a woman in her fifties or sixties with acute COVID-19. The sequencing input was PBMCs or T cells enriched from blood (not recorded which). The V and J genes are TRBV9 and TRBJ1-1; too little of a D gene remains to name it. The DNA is TGTGCCAGCAGCCCAACGGGGATGAACACTGAAGCTTTCTTT. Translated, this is CASSPTGMNTEAFF.